The 13 T cell receptor beta chains below all came from one sample that was sequenced in a study of graft-versus-host responses after intestinal transplantation. Method: immunoSEQ multiplex PCR; TCRdb's copy keeps in-frame clones and lacks some. The profile shows approximately 50,000 clones, less than 85% of them singletons. The antigens for these receptors are not known. The sequences come from unstimulated CD4+ T cells sorted from spleen or lymph node cells, collected before transplant. Source of these receptors: a human donor who was the organ donor for an intestinal transplant.

The rearrangement links TRBV30 to TRBJ1-3; D remains ambiguous. The CDR3 totals 12 residues. V lost 0 bases to trimming and J lost 4 bases, with 4 bases between them. Per the germline V gene, CDR1 is GTSNPN and CDR2 is SVGIG (reference sequence). Here the CDR3 reads CAWSVNGNTIYF. DNA of the CDR3: TGTGCCTGGAGTGTGAACGGAAACACCATATATTTT.

This rearrangement joins TRBV7-2 to TRBJ1-1; weak D call: TRBD1 (6 bases). Deletions cut 2 bases from V and 0 bases from J, with 16 bases between. The CDR3 is 17 residues long. Germline V gene lookup returns CDR1 SGHTA and CDR2 FQGNSA. CDR3 bases: TGTGCCAGCAGCTTAACGGGTACAGGGATGGTGAACACTGAAGCTTTCTTT. It specifies CASSLTGTGMVNTEAFF.

This chain connects TRBV29-1 to TRBJ1-2, with D perhaps TRBD1 (6 bases). The CDR3 runs to 14 residues. V was clipped by 4 bases and J by 2 bases, with 14 bases between them. In germline, CDR1 is SQVTM, CDR2 ANQGSEA. The CDR3 sequence: CSVVVQGGNYGYTF. CDR3 nucleotide sequence: TGCAGCGTTGTCGTACAGGGAGGGAACTATGGCTACACCTTC.

The CDR3 protein is CARGQGSGPNEQFF. CDR3 sequence (DNA): TGTGCCAGGGGACAGGGAAGTGGCCCCAATGAGCAGTTCTTC. The chain recombines TRBV7-9 with TRBJ2-1; TRBD1 agrees at 9 bases. CDR3 length equals 14 residues. Trimming removed 9 bases from V and 6 bases from J; junction bases left unmatched: 9. Germline lookup yields CDR1 SEHNR and CDR2 FQNEAQ (reference sequence).

V gene TRBV6-1 combines with J gene TRBJ2-5; TRBD1 aligns across 7 bases. Germline CDR1 reads MNHNS; CDR2 reads SASEGT. Trimming at V came to 7 bases and at J to 5 bases, leaving 4 bases not matched to a gene. The CDR3 covers 12 residues. CDR3 bases: TGTGCCAGCAAGACAGGGACGGAGACCCAGTACTTC. Residues: CASKTGTETQYF.

V and J are TRBV5-4 and TRBJ1-4, with 9 bases fitting TRBD1. J lost 0 bases, V lost 4 bases, and 1 base had no gene match. CDR3 size: 15 residues. The germline gives CDR1 SGHNT, CDR2 YYREEE (reference sequence). The CDR3 loop is CASSRDRATNEKLFF. The CDR3 DNA reads TGTGCCAGCAGCCGGGACAGGGCAACTAATGAAAAACTGTTTTTT.

This clone was counted a single time. The V gene is TRBV5-6, the J gene TRBJ2-5, with D uncertain. The germline V gene encodes CDR1 SGHDT and CDR2 YYEEEE. The CDR3 has 15 amino acids. Trimming removed 0 bases from V and 4 bases from J, with 13 bases in between. DNA of the CDR3: TGTGCCAGCAGCTTGGAGTCGATTTACCGAGAGACCCAGTACTTC. It yields the protein CASSLESIYRETQYF.

This clone has a handful of counts. The chain recombines TRBV6-5 with TRBJ2-5; D is perhaps TRBD2 (7 bases). V dropped 0 bases and J dropped 4 bases, with 15 bases sitting between them. The CDR3 extends over 16 amino acids. Germline V gene data show CDR1 as MNHEY and CDR2 as SVGAGI. The CDR3 DNA sequence: TGTGCCAGCAGTTACTCTAGGGGGGGCGGAAGAGAGACCCAGTACTTC. This sequence encodes CASSYSRGGGRETQYF.

J is TRBJ2-1 and V is TRBV19; TRBD2 might be the D (6 bases). CDR3 length equals 14 residues. V lost 3 bases and J 5 bases, leaving 11 bases between the germline ends. CDR1 is LNHDA, CDR2 SQIVND, per germline (reference sequence). The CDR3 bases are TGTGCCAGTAGTATCGCGGGATCCCACAATGAGCAGTTCTTC. Amino acids: CASSIAGSHNEQFF. Supplemented by reference TRBV19 and TRBJ2-1, the full variable domain reads DGGITQSPKYLFRKEGQNVTLSCEQNLNHDAMYWYRQDPGQGLRLIYYSQIVNDFQKGDIAEGYSVSREKKESFPLTVTSAQKNPTAFYLCASSIAGSHNEQFFGPGTRLTVL.

This clone appeared a few times. This chain connects TRBV4-3 to TRBJ2-5; the D gene could be TRBD1 or TRBD2 (5 bases each). The CDR3 spans 13 residues. The V gene's germline CDR1 is LGHNA and CDR2 YSLEER. V dropped 8 bases and J dropped 5 bases, with 15 bases sitting between them. In DNA, the CDR3 is TGCGCCAGCGCTGTCGACGGGACGGAGACCCAGTACTTC. Its translation is CASAVDGTETQYF.

With regard to this clone: The junction differs from germline at one of its ends, possibly a read error. The V gene is TRBV9, the J gene TRBJ2-5, with D tentatively TRBD2 (7 bases). The germline V gene encodes CDR1 SGDLS and CDR2 YYNGEE. The CDR3 spans 14 residues. CDR3 nucleotides: TGTGCCCGCAGTCGGGCGGGGGCCGGGGAGACCCAGTACTTC. Translation gives CARSRAGAGETQYF.

The chain combines TRBV30 with TRBJ2-5, with a weak D call TRBD2 (5 bases). Trimming stripped 5 bases from V and 7 bases from J, with 17 bases between. CDR3 size: 13 residues. The V gene's germline CDR1 is GTSNPN and CDR2 SVGIG (reference sequence). The CDR3 nucleotides read TGTGCCTGGCTTACAAGGGAGTCCGGGACCCAGTACTTC. It codes for CAWLTRESGTQYF.

The chain has TRBV19 and TRBJ1-5; the match to TRBD1 covers 10 bases. This CDR3 comprises 16 residues. Germline V gene data show CDR1 as LNHDA and CDR2 as SQIVND (reference sequence). The V gene end was trimmed by 1 base and the J gene end by 4 bases; junction bases not matched to a gene: 4. Here the CDR3 reads CASSIALGQGNQPQHF. The CDR3 region has the DNA TGTGCCAGTAGTATAGCCCTGGGACAGGGGAATCAGCCCCAGCATTTT.